The 3 T cell receptor beta chains below were found in one sample sequenced in a study of blood T cell repertoires in COVID-19. Measured with immunoSEQ multiplex PCR; TCRdb has only the in-frame clones, and not every one. The sample lists about 40,000 clones, about 90% occurring once. Sequences were obtained from peripheral blood. These receptor sequences come from a man in his 60s with acute or convalescent COVID-19.

V gene TRBV6-1 combines with J gene TRBJ1-1; unclear D gene. V was shortened by 0 bases and J by 11 bases, with 10 bases between the two germline ends. There are 12 residues in the CDR3. Germline CDR1 is MNHNS and CDR2 is SASEGT. This CDR3 reads CASSEALTAAFF. Here the CDR3 DNA reads TGTGCCAGCAGTGAAGCGCTCACCGCGGCTTTCTTT.

V gene TRBV7-8 combines with J gene TRBJ2-5; 8 bases agree with TRBD2. In germline, CDR1 is SGHVS, CDR2 FQNEAQ. The CDR3 runs 17 residues. The V gene end was trimmed by 1 base and the J gene end by 3 bases; junction bases not matched to a gene: 10. The CDR3 loop is CASSLGLGRARKETQYF. CDR3 bases: TGTGCCAGCAGCTTAGGTCTCGGGAGGGCCCGGAAAGAGACCCAGTACTTC.

The CDR3 loop is CASSLALAGGGDTQYF. CDR3 DNA sequence: TGTGCCAGCAGCTTAGCGCTAGCGGGAGGGGGAGATACGCAGTATTTT. The chain joins TRBV7-2 to TRBJ2-3; 12 bases agree with TRBD2. Germline CDR1 is SGHTA and CDR2 is FQGNSA. V shed 0 bases, J shed 5 bases, and the junction held 3 bases outside the gene matches. This CDR3 is 16 amino acids long.